These 20 T cell receptor beta chains share one sample of origin, sequenced in a study of T cell responses to AZD1222 COVID-19 vaccine. TCRdb keeps only in-frame clones here, not all; method: immunoSEQ multiplex PCR. The sample gives about 120,000 clones, 75% to 90% of which show up once; around 3.1% is in the top ten. The starting material was peripheral blood, obtained on day 0 of AZD1222 vaccination. The receptors were sampled from an adult in good health.

The chain is built from TRBV19 and TRBJ1-1, with unresolved D. Germline CDR1 reads LNHDA; CDR2 reads SQIVND (reference sequence). The CDR3 contains 14 residues. V lost 7 bases and J 1 base, leaving 13 bases between the germline ends. The CDR3 DNA follows: TGTGCCAGTAACGAACGGGCTCCGAACACTGAAGCTTTCTTT. It encodes CASNERAPNTEAFF. Combining the CDR3 with reference TRBV19 and TRBJ1-1 gives the whole variable domain DGGITQSPKYLFRKEGQNVTLSCEQNLNHDAMYWYRQDPGQGLRLIYYSQIVNDFQKGDIAEGYSVSREKKESFPLTVTSAQKNPTAFYLCASNERAPNTEAFFGQGTRLTVV.

The chain is built from TRBV7-9 and TRBJ1-1, with 8 bases that match TRBD1. The CDR3 extends over 17 amino acids. Germline V CDR1 and CDR2: SEHNR, FQNEAQ (reference sequence). V lost 2 bases and J lost 0; bases outside the gene matches: 8. The CDR3 DNA follows: TGTGCCAGCAGCTTACACGGACAGGGCCTGCTGAACACTGAAGCTTTCTTT. Amino acid sequence: CASSLHGQGLLNTEAFF.

This clone was counted between two and nine times. This rearrangement joins TRBV11-2 to TRBJ2-7; D may be TRBD1 (6 bases). V was clipped by 5 bases and J by 0 bases, with 11 bases between them. CDR3 length: 14 amino acids. Germline CDR1 and CDR2: SGHAT and FQNNGV. Here the CDR3 DNA reads TGTGCCAGCAGCGCAGGGGCCCTCTCCTACGAGCAGTACTTC. It translates to CASSAGALSYEQYF.

This rearrangement joins TRBV19 to TRBJ2-1, with TRBD2 identical over 8 bases. The J segment lost 9 bases and the V segment lost 6 bases, leaving 13 bases of the junction unmatched. The CDR3 totals 15 residues. Per germline, CDR1 LNHDA and CDR2 SQIVND (reference sequence). The CDR3 DNA reads as TGTGCCAGTAGCGGGGGCGGGCTAGCGGGCCCTGAGCAGTTCTTC. It specifies CASSGGGLAGPEQFF.

This clone occurred a few times. This rearrangement joins TRBV4-2 to TRBJ2-2; 12 positions match TRBD2. Germline V lookup: CDR1 LGHNA, CDR2 YNFKEQ. The CDR3 is made up of 17 amino acids. Trimming took 1 base from V and 6 from J; bases not matched to a gene: 6. The CDR3: CASSQGLAGEAAGELFF. The CDR3 DNA sequence: TGTGCCAGCAGCCAAGGACTAGCGGGAGAGGCAGCCGGGGAGCTGTTTTTT.

V gene TRBV13 combines with J gene TRBJ2-3; D may be TRBD2 (6 bases). V was shortened by 0 bases and J by 4 bases, with 14 bases between the two germline ends. The germline gives CDR1 PRHDT, CDR2 FYEKMQ (reference sequence). The CDR3 consists of 16 residues. The CDR3 region is CASSLGGGPPADTQYF. CDR3 nucleotide sequence: TGTGCCAGCAGCTTAGGCGGAGGGCCCCCCGCAGATACGCAGTATTTT.

The rearrangement uses TRBV27 and TRBJ1-5; D remains unclear. Trimming took 2 bases from V and 7 from J, leaving 12 bases between them. The CDR3 is made up of 14 amino acids. Germline lookup yields CDR1 MNHEY and CDR2 SMNVEV (reference sequence). The CDR3 loop is CASSLGPSVQPQHF. CDR3 DNA: TGTGCCAGCAGTTTAGGGCCCTCAGTACAGCCCCAGCATTTT.

This clone was recorded only once. The chain joins TRBV12-3 or TRBV12-4 to TRBJ2-7; TRBD2 is a possible D gene (6 bases). V lost 4 bases to trimming and J lost 8 bases, with 15 bases between them. The CDR3 consists of 13 residues. The CDR3 sequence: CASSSGLYAQQYF. The CDR3 DNA sequence: TGTGCCAGCAGTTCGGGACTGTACGCTCAGCAGTACTTC.

CDR3 loop: CASSSDHRFGSYEQYF. As DNA, the CDR3 is TGTGCCAGCAGTTCCGACCACAGGTTCGGGTCCTACGAGCAGTACTTC. The rearrangement uses TRBV6-5 and TRBJ2-7; the D gene is possibly TRBD1 (5 bases). V dropped 4 bases and J dropped 1 base, with 17 bases sitting between them. The CDR3 runs 16 residues. In germline, CDR1 is MNHEY, CDR2 SVGAGI.

The chain couples TRBV27 to TRBJ1-3, with D possibly TRBD1 on 5 matching bases. V lost 3 bases and J 4 bases, leaving 10 bases between the germline ends. The CDR3 consists of 14 residues. Germline CDR1 and CDR2: MNHEY and SMNVEV (reference sequence). The CDR3: CASSLGGHGNTIYF. As DNA, the CDR3 is TGTGCCAGCAGTTTGGGGGGTCACGGAAACACCATATATTTT.

The chain couples TRBV28 to TRBJ1-1; perhaps TRBD1 as D (6 bases). V lost 6 bases, J lost 1 base, and 9 bases lay in between. Per the germline V gene, CDR1 is MDHEN and CDR2 is SYDVKM. The CDR3 covers 13 residues. The CDR3 coding sequence is TGTGCCAGCAGGTCGGGACAGAACACTGAAGCTTTCTTT. It is translated as CASRSGQNTEAFF.

The V gene is TRBV5-1, the J gene TRBJ1-3; D is ambiguous. CDR3 length: 16 amino acids. The germline CDR1 and CDR2 sequences are SGHRS and YFSETQ. V was trimmed by 1 base and J by 6 bases, leaving 17 bases between them. The CDR3 region has the DNA TGCGCCAGCAGCTTGTCGTCGCTGGGGATTATAAACACCATATATTTT. Encoded protein: CASSLSSLGIINTIYF.

The rearrangement links TRBV28 to TRBJ1-4; a possible D gene is TRBD1 (5 bases). Looked up from germline, CDR1 is MDHEN and CDR2 is SYDVKM. Trimming took 7 bases from V and 0 from J, leaving 12 bases between them. The CDR3 contains 15 residues. CDR3 loop: CASILRVATNEKLFF. CDR3 sequence (DNA): TGTGCCAGCATCCTCAGGGTCGCAACTAATGAAAAACTGTTTTTT.

V gene TRBV28 combines with J gene TRBJ1-2; unclear D gene. This CDR3 has 14 residues. V lost 6 bases and J 8 bases, leaving 19 bases between the germline ends. CDR1 and CDR2 from the germline V gene are MDHEN and SYDVKM. CDR3 amino acids: CASSLAAGSDGYTF. CDR3 nucleotide sequence: TGTGCCAGCAGCTTGGCGGCCGGGAGCGACGGCTACACCTTC.

This sequence joins TRBV10-3 and TRBJ2-1, with 11 bases aligning to TRBD2. In germline, CDR1 is ENHRY, CDR2 SYGVKD. J gave up 4 bases and V 6 bases, and 8 bases lay outside the gene matches. The CDR3 is 16 residues long. CDR3 protein: CAIRDASGRQYNEQFF. The DNA for the CDR3 is TGTGCCATCAGGGACGCTAGCGGGAGGCAATACAATGAGCAGTTCTTC.

The V and J genes are TRBV4-3 and TRBJ2-2, with no clear D. V dropped 0 bases and J dropped 1 base, with 6 bases sitting between them. CDR3 size: 15 residues. Germline CDR1 and CDR2: LGHNA and YSLEER. This CDR3 reads CASSQDALNTGELFF. CDR3 bases: TGCGCCAGCAGCCAAGATGCCTTGAACACCGGGGAGCTGTTTTTT.

V gene TRBV4-3 combines with J gene TRBJ2-3; 14 bases are shared with TRBD2. The V segment lost 1 base and the J segment 0 bases; nucleotides outside the gene matches: 9. Germline V gene data show CDR1 as LGHNA and CDR2 as YSLEER. The CDR3 runs 20 residues. The DNA for the CDR3 is TGCGCCAGCAGCCAAGCCCCGGGACTAGCGGGGGCTCGGAGCACAGATACGCAGTATTTT. Translation gives CASSQAPGLAGARSTDTQYF.

The chain recombines TRBV5-5 with TRBJ1-3, with D perhaps matching TRBD1 (5 bases). This CDR3 has 16 amino acids. The V end was cut by 1 base, the J end by 4 bases, with 15 bases between. Looked up from germline, CDR1 is SGHKS and CDR2 is YYEKEE (reference sequence). This CDR3 is CASSLLGGSLGNTIYF. CDR3 sequence (DNA): TGTGCCAGCAGCTTGCTGGGGGGGTCTCTCGGAAACACCATATATTTT.

This clone showed up just once. The rearrangement links TRBV5-1 to TRBJ2-2; a weak D match, TRBD1 (6 bases). CDR3 length equals 15 residues. Germline V lookup: CDR1 SGHRS, CDR2 YFSETQ. V was trimmed by 1 base and J by 2 bases, leaving 9 bases between them. CDR3 residues: CASSLTGLNTGELFF. The CDR3 bases are TGCGCCAGCAGCTTGACAGGGCTCAACACCGGGGAGCTGTTTTTT.

This clone has just one count. CDR3 sequence reads: CASSTWGRDNEQFF. The CDR3 nucleotides are TGCGCCAGCAGCACCTGGGGGAGGGACAATGAGCAGTTCTTC. The chain links TRBV5-1 to TRBJ2-1; the match to TRBD2 covers 7 bases. This CDR3 has 14 amino acids. Germline values: CDR1 SGHRS, CDR2 YFSETQ. V trimming: 4 bases; J trimming: 5 bases; junction bases outside the gene matches: 6.